The clone carrying this T cell receptor (beta chain) was observed at least ten times. Its target is not known. These data are taken from a study of regulatory T cells in long-lasting Graves disease. The study, taken as a whole, reports: Persistent patients had a count of shared public clonotypes (around 2,700) that exceeded that of new patients (roughly 1,000). Persistent disease was associated with favored TRBV28 usage and with favored use of TRBJ1-2 and TRBJ2-5. Newly diagnosed Graves' patients exceeded persistent ones in TCR diversity.

The J segment lost 8 bases and the V segment lost 9 bases, leaving 10 bases of the junction unmatched. CDR3 length equals 13 residues. Time point meaning: persistent/refractory GD, antithyroid drugs over 5 years with positive TRAb. RNA isolated from PBMCs was used to make the TCR library. Investigators prepared the TCR beta libraries by applying iRepertoire HTBI primers and Arm-PCR of CDR3 regions. From the multiplex PCR reads, TCRdb called clonotypes with MiXCR, one entry per CDR3 protein. The sample holds 430,000 or so distinct CDR3 sequences, 21% seen once. Source: peripheral blood mononuclear cells (PBMCs), taken when the disease was refractory, from a patient treated with antithyroid drugs. The TCR originated in a female donor with Graves disease. The rearrangement links TRBV12-3 or TRBV12-4 to TRBJ1-2, with 9 bases identical to TRBD1. The CDR3 loop is CASRRGQGTGYTF. The CDR3 DNA reads TGTGCCAGTCGCCGGGGACAGGGCACGGGCTACACCTTC.